These T cell receptor beta chains were read from a single sample in a study of cytomegalovirus exposure and HLA in healthy donors. The assay was immunoSEQ multiplex PCR, and TCRdb's table has in-frame clones only and misses some. Here the sample spans about 200,000 clones, 86% being singletons. What was sequenced was PBMCs. These receptors came from a woman under 40 in good health and CMV-seronegative. Each CDR3 is given with its conserved first and last residue. D genes are given only for firm matches. The size of a clone is reported for some rows only, either as once, few or many, or as a class for expanded clones.

TRBJ1-3,TRBD1,TRBV11-2,.,TGTGCCAGCAGCACCGACAGGGCCAGCTCTGGAAACACCATATATTTT,CASSTDRASSGNTIYF
TRBJ1-2,TRBD1,TRBV5-1,.,TGCGCCAGCAGCGTGGGACAGGGCATTTTCTGGGGCTACACCTTC,CASSVGQGIFWGYTF
TRBJ2-7,TRBD1,TRBV4-1,few,TGCGCCAGCAGCCTGGACAGGGGGTTCTACGAGCAGTACTTC,CASSLDRGFYEQYF
TRBJ1-1,.,TRBV5-1,.,TGCGCCAGCAGCTCCCTACCCAAAGGCTACCTAGGAACGAACACTGAAGCTTTCTTT,CASSSLPKGYLGTNTEAFF
TRBJ1-2,TRBD1,TRBV7-8,.,TGTGCCAGCAGCCCACGTTGGGGACAGGGGGCTGATGGCTACACCTTC,CASSPRWGQGADGYTF
TRBJ2-7,.,TRBV4-1,once,TGCGCCAGCAGCCAAGAAGTTCGGGACTCCTACGAGCAGTACTTC,CASSQEVRDSYEQYF
TRBJ2-7,TRBD1,TRBV19,.,TGTGCCAGTAGTCCGGAACCGATCGGGACAGGCTACTACGAGCAGTACTTC,CASSPEPIGTGYYEQYF
TRBJ2-7,TRBD1,TRBV7-9,.,TGTGCCAGCAGCTTGTCTTCTGGGACAGGGGACTACGAGCAGTACTTC,CASSLSSGTGDYEQYF
TRBJ1-2,.,TRBV7-9,.,TGTGCCAGCAGCTCCCGATCTCCTTCGACCGGGGGCTACACCTTC,CASSSRSPSTGGYTF
TRBJ2-3,TRBD1,TRBV7-9,.,TGTGCCAGCAGCTTATTGAGGCAGGGGGCAGATACGCAGTATTTT,CASSLLRQGADTQYF
TRBJ2-7,TRBD1,TRBV28,.,TGTGCCAGCAGGGGGACAGTGAACGAGCAGTACTTC,CASRGTVNEQYF
TRBJ1-1,.,TRBV11-2,.,TGTGCCAGCAGCCCACGAGGGAGGCCGGGGACTGAAGCTTTCTTT,CASSPRGRPGTEAFF
TRBJ2-7,TRBD1,TRBV11-3,.,TGTGCCAGCAGCTTTGGACAGGGTAGCGACGAGCAGTACTTC,CASSFGQGSDEQYF
TRBJ1-4,.,TRBV7-9,.,TGTGCCAGCAGCTTACCGGAAGACAGCGCGAATGAAAAACTGTTTTTT,CASSLPEDSANEKLFF
TRBJ2-1,TRBD1,TRBV29-1,.,TGCAGCGTCGAGAGCGGGACAGGGCTTAATGAGCAGTTCTTC,CSVESGTGLNEQFF
TRBJ2-1,.,TRBV7-2,.,TGTGCCAGCAGCTTAGGGTCTTTGGCTGGCAATGAGCAGTTCTTC,CASSLGSLAGNEQFF
TRBJ2-3,TRBD2,TRBV10-1,.,TGCGCCAGCACTAGCGGGGGGATGGATACGCAGTATTTT,CASTSGGMDTQYF
TRBJ2-7,TRBD2,TRBV11-2,once,TGTGCCAGCAGCTCCCTAGCGGGGAGGGTTTACGAGCAGTACTTC,CASSSLAGRVYEQYF
TRBJ1-1,TRBD1,TRBV5-5,.,TGTGCCAGCAGCCCGGGACAGATCTCCACTGAAGCTTTCTTT,CASSPGQISTEAFF
TRBJ2-7,.,TRBV6-1,few,TGTGCCAGCAGTGAAGTAAACATCTACGAGCAGTACTTC,CASSEVNIYEQYF
TRBJ2-7,.,TRBV5-1,once,TGCGCCAGCAGCTCGGAGGTAGGGTCCTACGAGCAGTACTTC,CASSSEVGSYEQYF
TRBJ1-2,.,TRBV18,.,TGTGCCAGCTCACCACCGAGATCACAGGGTCTTAATGGCTACACCTTC,CASSPPRSQGLNGYTF
TRBJ2-1,.,TRBV2,.,TGTGCCAGCAAGGGGCAGGGCCCGCCGGAAGGGCCGTATCGGGAGCAGTTCTTC,CASKGQGPPEGPYREQFF
TRBJ2-3,.,TRBV11-2,.,TGTGCCAGCACTTTGCTACAGGGATCAGATACGCAGTATTTT,CASTLLQGSDTQYF
TRBJ2-7,TRBD2,TRBV19,.,TGTGCCAGTAGTATAGCCGGGAGGGCCACCTACGAGCAGTACTTC,CASSIAGRATYEQYF
TRBJ2-7,TRBD2,TRBV25-1,.,TGTGCCAGCAGTGAATGGGCTAGCGGGAGCTACGAGCAGTACTTC,CASSEWASGSYEQYF
TRBJ2-5,TRBD2,TRBV11-2,.,TGTGCCAGCAGCTCGAGCGGGGGGGCTGGGGAGACCCAGTACTTC,CASSSSGGAGETQYF
TRBJ2-7,TRBD1,TRBV18,.,TGTGCCAGCTCACACGGACAGGGGGCCTCGGGCTACTTCTACGAGCAGTACTTC,CASSHGQGASGYFYEQYF